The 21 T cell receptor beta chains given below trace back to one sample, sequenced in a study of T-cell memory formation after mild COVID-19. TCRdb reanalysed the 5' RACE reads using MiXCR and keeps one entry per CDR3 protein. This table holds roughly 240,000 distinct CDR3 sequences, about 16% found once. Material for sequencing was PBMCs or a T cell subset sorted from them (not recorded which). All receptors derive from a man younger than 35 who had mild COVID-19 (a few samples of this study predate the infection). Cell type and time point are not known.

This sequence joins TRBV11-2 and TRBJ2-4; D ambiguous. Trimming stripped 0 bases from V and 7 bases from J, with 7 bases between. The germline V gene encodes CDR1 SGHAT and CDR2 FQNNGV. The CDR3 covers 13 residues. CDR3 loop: CASSLDPRNIQYF. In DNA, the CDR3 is TGTGCCAGCAGCTTAGATCCCCGGAACATTCAGTACTTC. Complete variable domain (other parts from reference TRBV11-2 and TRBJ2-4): EAGVAQSPRYKIIEKRQSVAFWCNPISGHATLYWYQQILGQGPKLLIQFQNNGVVDDSQLPKDRFSAERLKGVDSTLKIQPAKLEDSAVYLCASSLDPRNIQYFGAGTRLSVL.

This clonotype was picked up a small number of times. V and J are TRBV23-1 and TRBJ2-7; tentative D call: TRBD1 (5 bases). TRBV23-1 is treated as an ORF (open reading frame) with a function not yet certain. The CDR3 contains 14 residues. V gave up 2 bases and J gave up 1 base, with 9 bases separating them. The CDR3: CASSQPRQSYEQYF. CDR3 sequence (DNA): TGCGCCAGCAGTCAACCCAGACAGTCCTACGAGCAGTACTTC.

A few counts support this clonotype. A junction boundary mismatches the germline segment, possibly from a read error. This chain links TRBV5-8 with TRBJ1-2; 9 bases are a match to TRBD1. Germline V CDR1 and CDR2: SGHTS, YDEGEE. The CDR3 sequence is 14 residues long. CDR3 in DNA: TGTGCCAGCAGTCGTGGACAGGGGTCCTATCGCTACACCTTC. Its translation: CASSRGQGSYRYTF.

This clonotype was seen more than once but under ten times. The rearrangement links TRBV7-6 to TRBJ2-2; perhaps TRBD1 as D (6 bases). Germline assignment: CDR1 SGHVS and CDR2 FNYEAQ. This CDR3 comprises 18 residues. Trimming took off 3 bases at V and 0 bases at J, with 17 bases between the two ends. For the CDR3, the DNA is TGTGCCAGCAGCTTGGTGAACAGGGAACGATCGAACACCGGGGAGCTGTTTTTT. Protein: CASSLVNRERSNTGELFF.

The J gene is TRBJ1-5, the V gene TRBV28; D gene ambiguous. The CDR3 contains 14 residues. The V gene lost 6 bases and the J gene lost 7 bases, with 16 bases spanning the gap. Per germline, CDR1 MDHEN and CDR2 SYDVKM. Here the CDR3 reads CASSSFLPGQPQHF. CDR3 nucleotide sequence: TGTGCCAGCAGCTCATTCCTGCCGGGCCAGCCCCAGCATTTT.

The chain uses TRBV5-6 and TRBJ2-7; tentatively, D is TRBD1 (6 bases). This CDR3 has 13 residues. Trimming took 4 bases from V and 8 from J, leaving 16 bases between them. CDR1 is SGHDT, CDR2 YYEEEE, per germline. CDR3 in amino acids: CASSPRQARKQYF. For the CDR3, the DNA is TGTGCCAGCAGCCCAAGACAGGCGCGTAAGCAGTACTTC.

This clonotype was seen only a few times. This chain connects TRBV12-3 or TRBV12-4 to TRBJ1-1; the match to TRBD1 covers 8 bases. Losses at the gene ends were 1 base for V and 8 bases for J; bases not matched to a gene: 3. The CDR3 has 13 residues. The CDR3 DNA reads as TGTGCCAGCAGTTTAGGGGGACAGGTCGAAGCTTTCTTT. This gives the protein CASSLGGQVEAFF.

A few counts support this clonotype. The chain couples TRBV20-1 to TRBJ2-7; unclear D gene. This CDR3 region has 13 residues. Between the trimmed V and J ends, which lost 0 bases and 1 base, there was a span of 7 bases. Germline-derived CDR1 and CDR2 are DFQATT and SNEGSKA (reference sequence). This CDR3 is CSARDPMSYEQYF. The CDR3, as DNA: TGCAGTGCTAGAGACCCGATGTCCTACGAGCAGTACTTC.

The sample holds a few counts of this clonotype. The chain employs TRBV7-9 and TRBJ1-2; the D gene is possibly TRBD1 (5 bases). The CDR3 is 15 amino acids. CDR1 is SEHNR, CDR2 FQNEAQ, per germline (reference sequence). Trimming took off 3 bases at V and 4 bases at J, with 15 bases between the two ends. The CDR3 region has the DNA TGTGCCAGCAGCTTGGGGCAGGGACTGGGCTATGGCTACACCTTC. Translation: CASSLGQGLGYGYTF. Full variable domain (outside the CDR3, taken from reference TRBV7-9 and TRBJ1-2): DTGVSQNPRHKITKRGQNVTFRCDPISEHNRLYWYRQTLGQGPEFLTYFQNEAQLEKSRLLSDRFSAERPKGSFSTLEIQRTEQGDSAMYLCASSLGQGLGYGYTFGSGTRLTVV.

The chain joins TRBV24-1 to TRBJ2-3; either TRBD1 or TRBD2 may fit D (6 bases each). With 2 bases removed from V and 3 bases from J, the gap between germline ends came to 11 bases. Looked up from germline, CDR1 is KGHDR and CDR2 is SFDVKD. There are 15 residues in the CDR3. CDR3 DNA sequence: TGTGCCACCAGTGATTCGAGGGGGGCTACAGATACGCAGTATTTT. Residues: CATSDSRGATDTQYF.

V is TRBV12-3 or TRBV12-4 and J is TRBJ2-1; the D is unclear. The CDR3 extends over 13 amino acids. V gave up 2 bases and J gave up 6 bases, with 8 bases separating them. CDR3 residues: CASSLLPANEQFF. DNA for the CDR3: TGTGCCAGCAGTTTATTACCGGCCAATGAGCAGTTCTTC.

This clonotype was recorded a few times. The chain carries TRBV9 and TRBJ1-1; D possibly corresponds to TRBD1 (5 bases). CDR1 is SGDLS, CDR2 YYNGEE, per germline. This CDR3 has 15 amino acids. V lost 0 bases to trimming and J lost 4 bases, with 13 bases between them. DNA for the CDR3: TGTGCCAGCAGCGTAGGGGACGTAAGGAGCACTGAAGCTTTCTTT. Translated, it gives CASSVGDVRSTEAFF.

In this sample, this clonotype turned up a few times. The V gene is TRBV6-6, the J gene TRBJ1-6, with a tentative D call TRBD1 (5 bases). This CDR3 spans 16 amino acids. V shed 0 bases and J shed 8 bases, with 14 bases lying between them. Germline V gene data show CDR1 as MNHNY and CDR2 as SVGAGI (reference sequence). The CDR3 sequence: CASSYSGLVVDSPLHF. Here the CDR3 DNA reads TGTGCCAGCAGTTACTCGGGGCTGGTGGTGGATTCACCCCTCCACTTT.

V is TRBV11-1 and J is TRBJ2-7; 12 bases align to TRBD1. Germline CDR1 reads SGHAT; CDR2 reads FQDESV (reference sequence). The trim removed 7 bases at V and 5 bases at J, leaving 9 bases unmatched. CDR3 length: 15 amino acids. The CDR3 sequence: CASTRTGTGGNEQYF. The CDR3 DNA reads TGTGCCAGCACCCGAACCGGGACAGGGGGCAACGAGCAGTACTTC.

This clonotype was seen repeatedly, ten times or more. CDR3 nucleotides: TGTGCCAGCAGTTACGACAGCTACAATGAGCAGTTCTTC. This encodes CASSYDSYNEQFF. The chain employs TRBV6-2 or TRBV6-3 and TRBJ2-1; a possible D gene is TRBD1 (5 bases). Germline values: CDR1 MNHEY, CDR2 SVGEGT. The CDR3 length is 13 residues. Between the trimmed V and J ends, which lost 2 bases and 3 bases, there was a span of 5 bases.

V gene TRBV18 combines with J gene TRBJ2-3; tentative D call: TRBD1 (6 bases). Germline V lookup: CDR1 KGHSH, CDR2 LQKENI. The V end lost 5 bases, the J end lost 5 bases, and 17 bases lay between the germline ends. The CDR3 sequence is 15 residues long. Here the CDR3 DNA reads TGTGCCAGCTCATTCCTCCCCGCAGGGGAAGATACGCAGTATTTT. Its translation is CASSFLPAGEDTQYF.

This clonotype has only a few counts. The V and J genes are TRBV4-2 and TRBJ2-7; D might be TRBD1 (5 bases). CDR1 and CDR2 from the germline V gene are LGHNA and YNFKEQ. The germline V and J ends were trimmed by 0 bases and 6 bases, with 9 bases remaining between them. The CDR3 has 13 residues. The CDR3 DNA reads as TGTGCCAGCAGCCAAGAAAGGGGCGGCGAGCAGTACGTC. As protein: CASSQERGGEQYV.

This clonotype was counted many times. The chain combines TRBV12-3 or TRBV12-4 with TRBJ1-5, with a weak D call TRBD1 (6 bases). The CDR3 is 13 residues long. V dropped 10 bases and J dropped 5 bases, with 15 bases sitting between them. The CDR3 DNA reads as TGTGCCACCCAGGGGTCTGCGGATCAGCCCCAGCATTTT. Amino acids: CATQGSADQPQHF.

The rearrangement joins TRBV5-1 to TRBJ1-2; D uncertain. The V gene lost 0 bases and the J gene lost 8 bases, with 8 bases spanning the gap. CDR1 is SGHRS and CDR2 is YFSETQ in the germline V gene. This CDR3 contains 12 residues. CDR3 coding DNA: TGCGCCAGCAGCTTGGACATACACGGCTACACCTTC. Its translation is CASSLDIHGYTF.

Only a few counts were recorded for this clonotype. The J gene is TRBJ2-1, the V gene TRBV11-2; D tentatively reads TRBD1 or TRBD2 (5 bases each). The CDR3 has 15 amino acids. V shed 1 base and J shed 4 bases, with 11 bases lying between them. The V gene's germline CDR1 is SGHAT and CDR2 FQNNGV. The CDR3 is CASSLGGTAYNEQFF. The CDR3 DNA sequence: TGTGCCAGCAGCTTAGGGGGGACGGCATACAATGAGCAGTTCTTC. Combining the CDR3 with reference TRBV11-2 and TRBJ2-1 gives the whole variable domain EAGVAQSPRYKIIEKRQSVAFWCNPISGHATLYWYQQILGQGPKLLIQFQNNGVVDDSQLPKDRFSAERLKGVDSTLKIQPAKLEDSAVYLCASSLGGTAYNEQFFGPGTRLTVL.

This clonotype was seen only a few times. CDR3 sequence (DNA): TGTGCCAGCAGTTCAGGGGTAGAGACCCAGTACTTC. It specifies CASSSGVETQYF. The V and J genes are TRBV2 and TRBJ2-5, with D tentatively TRBD1 (6 bases). The germline V gene encodes CDR1 SNHLY and CDR2 FYNNEI. This CDR3 contains 12 residues. V lost 5 bases and J 4 bases, leaving 8 bases between the germline ends.